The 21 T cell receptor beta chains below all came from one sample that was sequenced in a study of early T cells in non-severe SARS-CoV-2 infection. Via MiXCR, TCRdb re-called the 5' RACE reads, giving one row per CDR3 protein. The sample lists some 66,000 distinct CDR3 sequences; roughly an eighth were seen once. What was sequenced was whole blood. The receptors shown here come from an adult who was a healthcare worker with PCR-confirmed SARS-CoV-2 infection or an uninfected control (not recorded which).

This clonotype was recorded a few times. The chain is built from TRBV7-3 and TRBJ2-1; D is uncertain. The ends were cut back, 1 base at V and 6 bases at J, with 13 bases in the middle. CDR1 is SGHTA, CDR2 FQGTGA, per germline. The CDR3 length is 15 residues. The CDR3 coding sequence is TGTGCCAGCAGCTTAAGGTCTAACCCAGTCAATGAGCAGTTCTTC. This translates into CASSLRSNPVNEQFF.

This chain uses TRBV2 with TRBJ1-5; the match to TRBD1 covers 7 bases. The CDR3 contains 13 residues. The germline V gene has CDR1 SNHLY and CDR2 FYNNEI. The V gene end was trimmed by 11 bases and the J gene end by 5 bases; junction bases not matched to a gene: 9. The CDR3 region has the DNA TGTGCCTCAGGGGGGTCGCAATATCAGCCCCAGCATTTT. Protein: CASGGSQYQPQHF. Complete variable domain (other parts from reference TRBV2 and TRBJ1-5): EPEVTQTPSHQVTQMGQEVILRCVPISNHLYFYWYRQILGQKVEFLVSFYNNEISEKSEIFDDQFSVERPDGSNFTLKIRSTKLEDSAMYFCASGGSQYQPQHFGDGTRLSIL.

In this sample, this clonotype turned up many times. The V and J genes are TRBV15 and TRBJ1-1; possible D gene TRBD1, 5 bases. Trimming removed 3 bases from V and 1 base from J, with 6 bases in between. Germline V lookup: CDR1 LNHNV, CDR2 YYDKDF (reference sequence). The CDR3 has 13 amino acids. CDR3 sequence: CATSSDRNTEAFF. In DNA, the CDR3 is TGTGCCACCAGCAGCGACAGGAACACTGAAGCTTTCTTT.

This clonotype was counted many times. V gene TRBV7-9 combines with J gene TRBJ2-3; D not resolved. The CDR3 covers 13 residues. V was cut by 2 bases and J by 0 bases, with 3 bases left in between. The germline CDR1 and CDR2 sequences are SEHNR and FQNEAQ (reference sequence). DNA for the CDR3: TGTGCCAGCAGCTTACTAAGCACAGATACGCAGTATTTT. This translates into CASSLLSTDTQYF.

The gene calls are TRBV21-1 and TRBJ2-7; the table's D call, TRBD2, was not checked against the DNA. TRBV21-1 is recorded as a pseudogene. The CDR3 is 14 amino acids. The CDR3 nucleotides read TGTGCCACCAGCCCCGGGACTAGCGGCTACGAGCAGTACTTC. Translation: CATSPGTSGYEQYF.

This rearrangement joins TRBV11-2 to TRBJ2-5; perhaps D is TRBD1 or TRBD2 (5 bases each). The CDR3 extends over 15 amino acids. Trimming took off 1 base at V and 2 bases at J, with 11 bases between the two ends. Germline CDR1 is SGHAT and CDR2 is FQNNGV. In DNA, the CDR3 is TGTGCCAGCAGCTTAGCGGGGCGGTTGCAAGAGACCCAGTACTTC. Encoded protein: CASSLAGRLQETQYF.

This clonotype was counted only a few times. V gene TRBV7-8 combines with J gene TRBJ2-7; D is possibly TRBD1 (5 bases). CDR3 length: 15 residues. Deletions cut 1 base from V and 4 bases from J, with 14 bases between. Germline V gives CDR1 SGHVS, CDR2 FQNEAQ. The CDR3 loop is CASSLGQLKGYEQYF. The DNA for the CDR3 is TGTGCCAGCAGCTTAGGACAGTTAAAAGGGTACGAGCAGTACTTC. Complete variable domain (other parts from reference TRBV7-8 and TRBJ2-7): GAGVSQSPRYKVAKRGQDVALRCDPISGHVSLFWYQQALGQGPEFLTYFQNEAQLDKSGLPSDRFFAERPEGSVSTLKIQRTQQEDSAVYLCASSLGQLKGYEQYFGPGTRLTVT.

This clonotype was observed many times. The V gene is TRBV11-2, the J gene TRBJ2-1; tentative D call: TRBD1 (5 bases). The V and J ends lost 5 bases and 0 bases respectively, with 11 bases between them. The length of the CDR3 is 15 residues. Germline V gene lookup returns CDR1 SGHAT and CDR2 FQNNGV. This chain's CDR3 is CASSGAPSSYNEQFF. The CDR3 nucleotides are TGTGCCAGCAGCGGGGCCCCGAGCTCCTACAATGAGCAGTTCTTC.

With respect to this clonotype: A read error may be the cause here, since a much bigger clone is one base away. As DNA, the CDR3 is TGTGCCAGCAGCAAAGCGGTAGTTAATGGCTACACCTTC. This encodes CASSKAVVNGYTF. V is TRBV3-1 and J is TRBJ1-2, with D hard to call. CDR1 and CDR2 (germline): LGHDT, YNNKEL (reference sequence). The CDR3 loop spans 13 amino acids. V lost 5 bases to trimming and J lost 6 bases, with 13 bases between them.

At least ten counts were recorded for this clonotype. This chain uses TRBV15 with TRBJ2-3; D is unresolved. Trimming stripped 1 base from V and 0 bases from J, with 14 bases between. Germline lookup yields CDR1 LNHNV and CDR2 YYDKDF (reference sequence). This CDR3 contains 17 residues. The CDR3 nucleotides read TGTGCCACCAGCAGAGTCGCGCAAAGCACTAGCACAGATACGCAGTATTTT. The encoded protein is CATSRVAQSTSTDTQYF. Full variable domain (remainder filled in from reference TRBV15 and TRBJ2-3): DAMVIQNPRYQVTQFGKPVTLSCSQTLNHNVMYWYQQKSSQAPKLLFHYYDKDFNNEADTPDNFQSRRPNTSFCFLDIRSPGLGDTAMYLCATSRVAQSTSTDTQYFGPGTRLTVL.

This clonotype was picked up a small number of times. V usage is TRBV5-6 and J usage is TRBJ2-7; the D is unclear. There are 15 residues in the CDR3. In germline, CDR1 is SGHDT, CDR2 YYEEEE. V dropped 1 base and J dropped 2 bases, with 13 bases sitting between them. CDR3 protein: CASSLNPDEAYEQYF. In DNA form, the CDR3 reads TGTGCCAGCAGCTTGAACCCAGACGAAGCCTACGAGCAGTACTTC. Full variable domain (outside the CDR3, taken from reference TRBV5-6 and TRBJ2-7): DAGVTQSPTHLIKTRGQQVTLRCSPKSGHDTVSWYQQALGQGPQFIFQYYEEEERQRGNFPDRFSGHQFPNYSSELNVNALLLGDSALYLCASSLNPDEAYEQYFGPGTRLTVT.

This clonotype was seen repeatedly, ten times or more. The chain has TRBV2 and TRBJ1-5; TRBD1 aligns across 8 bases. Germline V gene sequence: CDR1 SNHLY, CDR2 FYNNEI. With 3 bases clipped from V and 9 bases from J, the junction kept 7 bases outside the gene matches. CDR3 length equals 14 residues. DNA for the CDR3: TGTGCCAGCAGTGAGACAGGGGACCGGGGGCCCCAGCATTTT. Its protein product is CASSETGDRGPQHF.

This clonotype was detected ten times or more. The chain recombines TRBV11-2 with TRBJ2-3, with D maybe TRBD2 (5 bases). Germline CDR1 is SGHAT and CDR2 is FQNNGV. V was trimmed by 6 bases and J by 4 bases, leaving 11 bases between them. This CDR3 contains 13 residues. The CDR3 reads CASRREFADTQYF. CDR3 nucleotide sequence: TGTGCCAGCAGGAGGGAGTTTGCAGATACGCAGTATTTT.

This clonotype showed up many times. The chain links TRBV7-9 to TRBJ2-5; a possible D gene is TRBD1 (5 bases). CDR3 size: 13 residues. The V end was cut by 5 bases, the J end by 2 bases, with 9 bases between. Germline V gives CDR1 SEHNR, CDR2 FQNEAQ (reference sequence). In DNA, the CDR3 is TGTGCCAGCAGCCGTCGACAGCAAGAGACCCAGTACTTC. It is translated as CASSRRQQETQYF.

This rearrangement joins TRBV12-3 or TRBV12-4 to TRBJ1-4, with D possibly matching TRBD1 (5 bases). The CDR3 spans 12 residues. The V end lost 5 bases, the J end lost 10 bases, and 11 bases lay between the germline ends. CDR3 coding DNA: TGTGCCAGCAGTACAGGTCCTTTAAAACTGTTTTTT. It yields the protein CASSTGPLKLFF.

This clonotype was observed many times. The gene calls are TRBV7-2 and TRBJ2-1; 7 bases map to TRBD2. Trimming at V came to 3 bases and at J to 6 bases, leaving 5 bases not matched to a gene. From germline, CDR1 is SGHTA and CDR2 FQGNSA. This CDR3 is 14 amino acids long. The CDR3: CASSFGGRGNEQFF. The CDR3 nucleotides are TGTGCCAGCAGCTTTGGCGGGAGAGGCAATGAGCAGTTCTTC.

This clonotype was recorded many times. CDR3 in amino acids: CSVASRTGDGYTF. Here the CDR3 DNA reads TGCAGCGTCGCCAGTAGGACAGGGGATGGCTACACCTTC. The chain has TRBV29-1 and TRBJ1-2; 9 bases match TRBD1. The CDR3 runs to 13 residues. V lost 6 bases, J lost 6 bases, and 8 bases stayed unmatched. Germline CDR1 reads SQVTM; CDR2 reads ANQGSEA.

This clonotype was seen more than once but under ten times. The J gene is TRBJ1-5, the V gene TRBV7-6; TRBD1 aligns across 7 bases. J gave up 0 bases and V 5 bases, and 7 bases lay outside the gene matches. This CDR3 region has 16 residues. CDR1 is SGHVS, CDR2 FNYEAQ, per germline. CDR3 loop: CASSPGTANSNQPQHF. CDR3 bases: TGTGCCAGCAGCCCCGGGACAGCCAATAGCAATCAGCCCCAGCATTTT. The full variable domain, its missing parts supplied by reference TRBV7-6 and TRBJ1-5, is GAGVSQSPRYKVTKRGQDVALRCDPISGHVSLYWYRQALGQGPEFLTYFNYEAQQDKSGLPNDRFSAERPEGSISTLTIQRTEQRDSAMYRCASSPGTANSNQPQHFGDGTRLSIL.

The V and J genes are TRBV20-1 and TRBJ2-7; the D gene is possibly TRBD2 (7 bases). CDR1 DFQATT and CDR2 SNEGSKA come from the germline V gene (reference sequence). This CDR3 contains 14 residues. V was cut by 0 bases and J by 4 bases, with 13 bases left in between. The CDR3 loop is CSARDSSGTYEQYF. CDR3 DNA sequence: TGCAGTGCTAGAGATTCAAGCGGGACATACGAGCAGTACTTC.

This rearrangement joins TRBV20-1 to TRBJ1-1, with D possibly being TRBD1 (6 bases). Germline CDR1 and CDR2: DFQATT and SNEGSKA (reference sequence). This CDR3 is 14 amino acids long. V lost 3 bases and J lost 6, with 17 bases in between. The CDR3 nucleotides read TGCAGTGCTAGTCCGGACACCGGGGGGCCTGAAGCTTTCTTT. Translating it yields CSASPDTGGPEAFF.

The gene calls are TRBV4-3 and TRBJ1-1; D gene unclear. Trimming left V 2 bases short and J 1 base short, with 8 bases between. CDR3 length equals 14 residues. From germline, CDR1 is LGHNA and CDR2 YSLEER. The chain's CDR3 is CASSQQPKNTEAFF. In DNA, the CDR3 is TGCGCCAGCAGCCAACAACCGAAGAACACTGAAGCTTTCTTT.